Following are 23 T cell receptor beta chains from one sample sequenced in a study of blood T cells in healthy people across ages. Sample-barcoded 5' priming and a J-beta primer mix drove a second PCR of roughly 6 to 12 cycles. TCRdb re-called the 5' RACE reads through MiXCR, storing one row per CDR3 protein. The sample gives some 900,000 distinct CDR3 sequences, approximately 49% of which show up once; roughly 12% is in the top ten. Material: blood. These receptors all stem from a young man in good health.

This clonotype was picked up a small number of times. V and J are TRBV10-3 and TRBJ2-7; D unclear. CDR1 is ENHRY and CDR2 is SYGVKD in the germline V gene. Trimming removed 4 bases at V and 6 bases at J, with 7 bases between. This CDR3 spans 11 amino acids. The CDR3 nucleotides read TGTGCCATCAGTGTTTCAGGCGAGCAGTACTTC. Translating it yields CAISVSGEQYF.

This clonotype occurred a few times. This sequence may be a read error, since a much larger clone differs from it by one base. The V gene is TRBV20-1, the J gene TRBJ2-4; perhaps TRBD2 as D (6 bases). The CDR3 totals 13 residues. V gave up 7 bases and J gave up 0 bases, with 10 bases separating them. Per germline, CDR1 DFQATT and CDR2 SNEGSKA (reference sequence). The CDR3 coding sequence is TGCAGTGTCGCGGGACCAGCCAAAAACATTCAGTACTTC. It codes for CSVAGPAKNIQYF.

As to this clonotype: One end of the junction does not line up with germline, which may come from a read error. The chain has TRBV6-2 or TRBV6-3 and TRBJ2-7; TRBD2 matches 11 bases. CDR3 length: 20 residues. CDR1 is MNHEY and CDR2 is SVGEGT in the germline V gene. CDR3 sequence (DNA): TGTGCCAGCAGTTACTCTCCGAACGGCCTAACTAGCGGGGGTGTTAATGAGCGGTACTTC. Translation: CASSYSPNGLTSGGVNERYF.

This clonotype was found a few times. The chain has TRBV27 and TRBJ2-3; 8 nucleotides match TRBD2. From germline, CDR1 is MNHEY and CDR2 SMNVEV (reference sequence). The CDR3 runs 18 residues. V lost 4 bases and J lost 1; bases outside the gene matches: 13. The CDR3 sequence is CASSSLRVAGSGTDTQYF. The CDR3 DNA follows: TGTGCCAGCAGTTCCCTTAGGGTAGCGGGGTCTGGCACAGATACGCAGTATTTT.

This clonotype has more than one count but fewer than ten. This chain connects TRBV24-1 to TRBJ2-1, with a weak D call TRBD1 (6 bases). The germline gives CDR1 KGHDR, CDR2 SFDVKD. The CDR3 has 13 residues. V was pared by 6 bases and J by 7 bases, with 12 bases between. The CDR3 loop reads CATSPLDSNEQFF. CDR3 in DNA: TGTGCCACCAGTCCCCTGGACAGTAATGAGCAGTTCTTC.

V gene TRBV30 combines with J gene TRBJ2-2; D possibly corresponds to TRBD1 (5 bases). This CDR3 region has 14 residues. V was cut by 2 bases and J by 2 bases, with 9 bases left in between. Germline V gene lookup returns CDR1 GTSNPN and CDR2 SVGIG (reference sequence). The CDR3 region is CAWSMGPNTGELFF. CDR3 bases: TGTGCCTGGAGTATGGGGCCTAACACCGGGGAGCTGTTTTTT.

This rearrangement joins TRBV6-5 to TRBJ1-1; tentatively, D is TRBD1 (5 bases). Trimming took 6 bases from V and 4 from J, leaving 12 bases between them. The CDR3 runs to 13 residues. Germline V gene lookup returns CDR1 MNHEY and CDR2 SVGAGI. The CDR3 bases are TGTGCCAGCAGGGCGAGGGGCGGCACTGAAGCTTTCTTT. Translation gives CASRARGGTEAFF.

V and J are TRBV20-1 and TRBJ2-5; D is unclear. The last part of the DNA fits TRBJ2-7 better; the J call may be wrong. CDR1 is DFQATT, CDR2 SNEGSKA, per germline (reference sequence). CDR3 size: 11 residues. The CDR3 DNA follows: TGCAGTGCTCTCGACATCTACGAGCAGTACTTC. This codes for CSALDIYEQYF.

In this sample, this clonotype turned up many times. The CDR3, as DNA: TGTGCCAGCAGCTTGGGTGTAGTATCTCGAGATACGCAGTATTTT. Amino acid sequence: CASSLGVVSRDTQYF. J is TRBJ2-3 and V is TRBV7-2; no definite D call. V shed 3 bases and J shed 5 bases, with 15 bases lying between them. CDR1 is SGHTA, CDR2 FQGNSA, per germline. This CDR3 spans 15 amino acids.

This chain joins TRBV2 and TRBJ2-1; D remains ambiguous. V was shortened by 7 bases and J by 8 bases, with 12 bases between the two germline ends. The germline V gene encodes CDR1 SNHLY and CDR2 FYNNEI. The CDR3 extends over 12 amino acids. CDR3: CASTSTFHEQFF. CDR3 sequence (DNA): TGTGCCAGCACCTCCACTTTCCATGAGCAGTTCTTC.

Concerning this clonotype itself: This may be a read error: a much more frequent sequence differs by one nucleotide. The rearrangement joins TRBV5-1 to TRBJ2-3; D not certain. The CDR3 is 15 amino acids. CDR1 SGHRS and CDR2 YFSETQ come from the germline V gene. Trimming left V 0 bases short and J 0 bases short, with 8 bases between. The CDR3 sequence: CASSLADPSTDTQYF. The CDR3 region has the DNA TGCGCCAGCAGCTTGGCTGATCCTAGCACAGATACGCAGTATTTT.

J is TRBJ1-6 and V is TRBV14; 7 bases are a match to TRBD1. Germline CDR1 and CDR2: SGHDN and FVKESK. V shed 5 bases and J 7 bases; nucleotides not matched to a gene: 8. The CDR3 runs 15 residues. CDR3 DNA: TGTGCCAGCAGCACCCGACAGGGACAAAATTCACCCCTCCACTTT. Protein sequence: CASSTRQGQNSPLHF.

This clonotype was seen ten or more times. The chain joins TRBV20-1 to TRBJ2-7; 7 bases match TRBD1. CDR1 is DFQATT and CDR2 is SNEGSKA in the germline V gene (reference sequence). This CDR3 contains 13 residues. V was clipped by 3 bases and J by 1 base; unmatched bases: 3. The CDR3 coding sequence is TGCAGTGCTAGGACAGGGCCATCCTACGAGCAGTACTTC. Its protein is CSARTGPSYEQYF.

This clonotype was detected once. V is TRBV3-1 and J is TRBJ1-4, with D maybe TRBD1 (6 bases). Looked up from germline, CDR1 is LGHDT and CDR2 is YNNKEL (reference sequence). V was pared by 2 bases and J by 13 bases, with 14 bases between. This CDR3 contains 13 residues. The CDR3 DNA sequence: TGTGCCAGCAGCCAATTAACAGGGCGGGGACTGTTTTTT. Residues: CASSQLTGRGLFF.

The gene calls are TRBV29-1 and TRBJ2-7; D is unclear. CDR1 is SQVTM, CDR2 ANQGSEA, per germline. The germline V and J ends were trimmed by 5 bases and 0 bases, with 11 bases remaining between them. This CDR3 has 13 residues. The CDR3 is CSVIPRSSYEQYF. The CDR3 bases are TGCAGCGTTATTCCCAGAAGCTCCTACGAGCAGTACTTC.

V and J are TRBV3-1 and TRBJ2-1, with 12 bases aligning to TRBD1. With 2 bases clipped from V and 0 bases from J, the junction kept 11 bases outside the gene matches. Germline V gives CDR1 LGHDT, CDR2 YNNKEL (reference sequence). This CDR3 region has 20 residues. CDR3 amino acids: CASSQPRDRGRLGSYNEQFF. In nucleotides, the CDR3 is TGTGCCAGCAGCCAACCCCGGGACAGGGGGCGCTTGGGCTCCTACAATGAGCAGTTCTTC.

The table lists this clonotype with many counts. V gene TRBV27 combines with J gene TRBJ1-2, with unresolved D. CDR1 is MNHEY, CDR2 SMNVEV, per germline (reference sequence). CDR3 length: 13 residues. The ends were cut back, 2 bases at V and 4 bases at J, with 8 bases in the middle. The CDR3 protein is CASSLRQSYGYTF. The CDR3 bases are TGTGCCAGCAGTTTACGGCAGTCCTATGGCTACACCTTC.

This chain connects TRBV11-2 to TRBJ2-1, with D possibly matching TRBD2 (5 bases). The CDR3 is made up of 13 amino acids. Between the trimmed V and J ends, which lost 4 bases and 6 bases, there was a span of 10 bases. From germline, CDR1 is SGHAT and CDR2 FQNNGV. CDR3 sequence: CASSSLGVNEQFF. As DNA, the CDR3 is TGTGCCAGCAGCTCACTGGGAGTCAATGAGCAGTTCTTC.

The rearrangement joins TRBV25-1 to TRBJ2-7; 8 nucleotides align to TRBD1. Germline lookup yields CDR1 MGHDK and CDR2 SYGVNS. This CDR3 region has 19 residues. Germline trimming cut 1 base from V and 1 base from J; bases unmatched to any gene: 15. CDR3 DNA sequence: TGTGCCAGCAGTGAATGGGAGACAGGGGCGAAGGGGGGATCCTACGAGCAGTACTTC. This codes for CASSEWETGAKGGSYEQYF.

This clonotype has a single count. This chain uses TRBV28 with TRBJ1-1; a possible D gene is TRBD1 (6 bases). The germline V gene encodes CDR1 MDHEN and CDR2 SYDVKM. Trimming pared 2 bases from V and 3 bases from J, leaving 19 bases between. The CDR3 has 17 residues. The chain's CDR3 is CASSLGWGRAVDTEAFF. Written as DNA, the CDR3 is TGTGCCAGCAGTTTAGGCTGGGGGCGAGCTGTTGACACTGAAGCTTTCTTT.

The chain uses TRBV29-1 and TRBJ2-5; D is uncertain. CDR3 size: 11 residues. CDR1 is SQVTM and CDR2 is ANQGSEA in the germline V gene. V dropped 7 bases and J dropped 3 bases, with 9 bases sitting between them. The CDR3 bases are TGCAGCGCCAGCGCGAAAGAGACCCAGTACTTC. Translation gives CSASAKETQYF.

This rearrangement joins TRBV2 to TRBJ1-2; the D gene is possibly TRBD1 (5 bases). Trimming shortened V by 4 bases and J by 5 bases, and 14 bases separated the two germline ends. The CDR3 extends over 14 amino acids. The germline V gene has CDR1 SNHLY and CDR2 FYNNEI. CDR3 DNA sequence: TGTGCCAGCAGTGGGGCCCGGCAGGGTTATGGCTACACCTTC. The encoded protein is CASSGARQGYGYTF. Drawing the rest from reference TRBV2 and TRBJ1-2, the complete variable domain is EPEVTQTPSHQVTQMGQEVILRCVPISNHLYFYWYRQILGQKVEFLVSFYNNEISEKSEIFDDQFSVERPDGSNFTLKIRSTKLEDSAMYFCASSGARQGYGYTFGSGTRLTVV.

This clonotype was observed a few times. This chain links TRBV9 with TRBJ2-1; D is perhaps TRBD1 or TRBD2 (5 bases each). Trimming removed 0 bases at V and 8 bases at J, with 12 bases between. The CDR3 extends over 14 amino acids. CDR1 is SGDLS, CDR2 YYNGEE, per germline. The CDR3 region is CASSVAQGEDEQFF. The CDR3 bases are TGTGCCAGCAGCGTAGCCCAGGGAGAGGATGAGCAGTTCTTC.